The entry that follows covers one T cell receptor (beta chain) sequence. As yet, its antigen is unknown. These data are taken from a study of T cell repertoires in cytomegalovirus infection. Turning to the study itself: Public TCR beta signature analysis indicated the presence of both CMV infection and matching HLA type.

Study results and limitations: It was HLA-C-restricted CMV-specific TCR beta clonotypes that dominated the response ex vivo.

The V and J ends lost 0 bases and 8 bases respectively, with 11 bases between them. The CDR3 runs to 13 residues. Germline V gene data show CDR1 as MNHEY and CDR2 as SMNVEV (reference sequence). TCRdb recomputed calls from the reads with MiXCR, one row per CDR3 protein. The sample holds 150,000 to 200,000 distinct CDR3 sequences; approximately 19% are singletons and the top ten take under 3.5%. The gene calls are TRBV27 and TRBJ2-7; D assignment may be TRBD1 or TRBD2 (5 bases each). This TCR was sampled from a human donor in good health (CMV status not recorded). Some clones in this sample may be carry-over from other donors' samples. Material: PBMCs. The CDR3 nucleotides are TGTGCCAGCAGTTTATCGTGGGGGACCCAGCAGTACTTC. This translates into CASSLSWGTQQYF.